This T cell receptor beta chain was identified during a study of Tregs in tolerant kidney transplant recipients. Study-level background: Sorting used antibodies to exclude donor cells.

General study results and limits: Biological reproducibility was not directly addressed, but technical replication error appeared minimal. Tregs expanded with activated donor B cells seemed most donor-specific.

Measured with immunoSEQ multiplex PCR; TCRdb has only the in-frame clones, and not every one. The sample lists around 30,000 clones; approximately 80% were seen once. Germline CDR1 SGHDT, CDR2 YYEEEE. The V and J ends lost 1 base and 6 bases respectively, with 14 bases between them. CDR3 length equals 14 residues. In regard to this clone: Its specificity is not known.

The origin of this receptor is a human donor in good health. The V and J genes are TRBV5-6 and TRBJ2-7; D is perhaps TRBD1 (6 bases). Sequences were obtained from Tregs from blood cultured with allogeneic cells. CDR3 loop: CASSLHRAAGEQYF. CDR3 DNA: TGTGCCAGCAGCTTGCACAGGGCGGCCGGCGAGCAGTACTTC. Complete variable domain (other parts from reference TRBV5-6 and TRBJ2-7): DAGVTQSPTHLIKTRGQQVTLRCSPKSGHDTVSWYQQALGQGPQFIFQYYEEEERQRGNFPDRFSGHQFPNYSSELNVNALLLGDSALYLCASSLHRAAGEQYFGPGTRLTVT.